The 31 T cell receptor beta chains below were found in one sample sequenced in a study of T-cell reconstitution after alpha-beta-depleted transplantation in children. Preparation of the TCRbeta library was carried out with unique molecular identifiers. TCRdb analysed the PCR reads with MiXCR anew, one entry per CDR3 protein. The data hold about 340,000 distinct CDR3 sequences, with around a tenth observed a single time. The material sequenced was PBMCs from the stem cell graft donor, taken from the stem cell graft. These receptors were obtained from a human donor who donated a stem cell graft to a child with acute lymphoblastic leukemia.

This clonotype occurred a few times. The chain uses TRBV9 and TRBJ1-2; possibly TRBD1 for D (6 bases). The CDR3 covers 15 residues. The germline V gene encodes CDR1 SGDLS and CDR2 YYNGEE. V lost 4 bases and J 0 bases, leaving 13 bases between the germline ends. As DNA, the CDR3 is TGTGCCAGCAGCACCCCACAGGGAGCTAACTATGGCTACACCTTC. It specifies CASSTPQGANYGYTF.

The chain carries TRBV14 and TRBJ2-7; 8 bases align to TRBD2. Germline-derived CDR1 and CDR2 are SGHDN and FVKESK. The CDR3 spans 14 residues. Germline trimming cut 4 bases from V and 3 bases from J; bases unmatched to any gene: 5. CDR3 bases: TGTGCCAGCAGCCGCCCGGGACTAGGCTACGAGCAGTACTTC. This translates into CASSRPGLGYEQYF.

The sample holds many counts of this clonotype. The gene calls are TRBV29-1 and TRBJ2-2; 9 bases line up with TRBD2. Germline V gives CDR1 SQVTM, CDR2 ANQGSEA. This CDR3 contains 16 residues. Unmatched junction bases numbered 15, after V lost 8 bases and J lost 5 bases. The CDR3 loop reads CSTEALSGSGTGELFF. Here the CDR3 DNA reads TGCAGCACCGAGGCCCTTAGCGGGAGTGGAACCGGGGAGCTGTTTTTT.

Regarding this clonotype: A read error may produce the germline difference seen at one junction end. This sequence joins TRBV12-3 or TRBV12-4 and TRBJ1-2, with D perhaps matching TRBD1 (5 bases). This CDR3 has 14 residues. The CDR3 is CATWGGTPNYGYTF. The CDR3 DNA reads as TGCGCCACTTGGGGGGGGACGCCTAACTATGGCTACACCTTC.

The sample holds many counts of this clonotype. The genes are TRBV12-3 or TRBV12-4 and TRBJ1-6; a possible D gene is TRBD1 (5 bases). The CDR3 is made up of 14 amino acids. Trimming removed 3 bases at V and 10 bases at J, with 13 bases between. CDR3 nucleotide sequence: TGTGCCAGCAGTTTCAAACAGGCGAACTCACCCCTCCACTTT. Protein sequence: CASSFKQANSPLHF.

This sequence joins TRBV6-2 or TRBV6-3 and TRBJ2-7; tentative D call: TRBD1 (6 bases). CDR3 size: 13 residues. Germline CDR1 is MNHEY and CDR2 is SVGEGT. V was trimmed by 7 bases and J by 2 bases, leaving 12 bases between them. CDR3 in amino acids: CASTRGQTYEQYF. The CDR3, as DNA: TGTGCCAGCACCCGTGGACAGACCTACGAGCAGTACTTC.

This clonotype was observed at least ten times. V usage is TRBV27 and J usage is TRBJ2-7; 8 bases agree with TRBD1. Trimming took 0 bases from V and 1 from J; bases not matched to a gene: 2. The CDR3 sequence is 15 residues long. CDR1 is MNHEY, CDR2 SMNVEV, per germline (reference sequence). CDR3 nucleotides: TGTGCCAGCAGTTTATCCGGGACAGGTTCCTACGAGCAGTACTTC. Amino acids: CASSLSGTGSYEQYF.

The chain couples TRBV7-3 to TRBJ1-1; D is possibly TRBD1 (5 bases). Germline V lookup: CDR1 SGHTA, CDR2 FQGTGA. Trimming shortened V by 5 bases and J by 5 bases, and 21 bases separated the two germline ends. There are 16 residues in the CDR3. DNA for the CDR3: TGTGCCAGCAGCCCAGTGGGTACAGGATTCCGGACTGAAGCTTTCTTT. It is translated as CASSPVGTGFRTEAFF. Full variable domain (missing parts from reference TRBV7-3 and TRBJ1-1): GAGVSQTPSNKVTEKGKYVELRCDPISGHTALYWYRQSLGQGPEFLIYFQGTGAADDSGLPNDRFFAVRPEGSVSTLKIQRTERGDSAVYLCASSPVGTGFRTEAFFGQGTRLTVV.

The CDR3 region is CASSLDRTSPNSPLHF. The CDR3, as DNA: TGTGCCAGCAGTTTAGACAGGACCTCGCCGAATTCACCCCTCCACTTT. The chain is built from TRBV12-3 or TRBV12-4 and TRBJ1-6, with a weak D call TRBD1 (5 bases). The germline V and J ends were trimmed by 1 base and 7 bases, with 14 bases remaining between them. The CDR3 is made up of 16 amino acids.

This sequence joins TRBV12-3 or TRBV12-4 and TRBJ2-7; 11 nucleotides align to TRBD2. The CDR3 has 15 amino acids. The junction had 9 bases not matched to a gene; V was cut back by 5 bases and J by 6 bases. CDR3 loop: CASSPSSGTSGEQYF. The CDR3 nucleotides read TGTGCCAGCAGTCCGTCATCCGGGACTAGCGGCGAGCAGTACTTC.

The chain has TRBV2 and TRBJ1-4; 11 positions match TRBD1. Germline V gene lookup returns CDR1 SNHLY and CDR2 FYNNEI. V shed 6 bases and J 7 bases; nucleotides not matched to a gene: 4. CDR3 size: 14 residues. The CDR3 loop reads CASRGTGGVEKLFF. The DNA of the CDR3 is TGTGCCAGCAGGGGGACAGGGGGAGTTGAAAAACTGTTTTTT.

Only a few counts were recorded for this clonotype. V usage is TRBV28 and J usage is TRBJ2-5; D is undetermined. This CDR3 spans 13 amino acids. V lost 6 bases and J 1 base, leaving 9 bases between the germline ends. Germline V CDR1 and CDR2: MDHEN, SYDVKM. In nucleotides, the CDR3 is TGTGCCAGCAGGGAGAGAGGCCAAGAGACCCAGTACTTC. Its translation is CASRERGQETQYF.

This clonotype was counted many times. The chain uses TRBV20-1 and TRBJ2-2; 7 bases align to TRBD1. V lost 5 bases and J lost 3; bases outside the gene matches: 9. CDR1 is DFQATT, CDR2 SNEGSKA, per germline (reference sequence). The CDR3 is made up of 15 amino acids. The DNA for the CDR3 is TGCAGTGCTGGGACCTCGGGACAGCACACCGGGGAGCTGTTTTTT. Protein: CSAGTSGQHTGELFF.

About this clonotype: Sequence at one end of the junction differs from germline and may be a read error. The gene calls are TRBV29-1 and TRBJ2-1; TRBD2 agrees at 8 bases. Germline V gene sequence: CDR1 SQVTM, CDR2 ANQGSEA. The CDR3 runs to 15 residues. CDR3 bases: TGCAGCGTTGAAGGTCCCGGGAGGGCCCTCAATGACCAGTTCTTC. It translates to CSVEGPGRALNDQFF.

This clonotype was found many times. The chain has TRBV4-2 and TRBJ2-7, with 9 bases matching TRBD2. J gave up 6 bases and V 2 bases, and 8 bases lay outside the gene matches. CDR1 and CDR2 from the germline V gene are LGHNA and YNFKEQ. The CDR3 spans 15 residues. CDR3 loop: CASSQLAGADSEQYF. The CDR3 DNA sequence: TGTGCCAGCAGCCAATTAGCGGGAGCCGATAGCGAGCAGTACTTC.

A few counts support this clonotype. This chain uses TRBV7-9 with TRBJ2-7, with D possibly matching TRBD2 (7 bases). The germline V gene encodes CDR1 SEHNR and CDR2 FQNEAQ (reference sequence). This CDR3 is 15 amino acids long. Between the trimmed V and J ends, which lost 5 bases and 3 bases, there was a span of 17 bases. For the CDR3, the DNA is TGTGCCAGCAGCGGGATTTGGGAGGGGGTCTACGAGCAGTACTTC. Its protein is CASSGIWEGVYEQYF.

This clonotype has just one count. The chain joins TRBV4-2 to TRBJ1-6; 7 nucleotides agree with TRBD1. The germline V gene encodes CDR1 LGHNA and CDR2 YNFKEQ. Losses at the gene ends were 2 bases for V and 8 bases for J; bases not matched to a gene: 9. CDR3 length equals 16 residues. The CDR3 coding sequence is TGTGCCAGCAGCCAATATGGGCAGGGGGTAGATTCACCCCTCCACTTT. Translation gives CASSQYGQGVDSPLHF.

This clonotype was counted a few times. The chain joins TRBV7-2 to TRBJ1-1, with D unresolved. CDR3 size: 16 residues. CDR1 SGHTA and CDR2 FQGNSA come from the germline V gene. V shed 2 bases and J shed 4 bases, with 17 bases lying between them. The chain's CDR3 is CASSLSRLGSATEAFF. For the CDR3, the DNA is TGTGCCAGCAGCTTATCTCGCCTGGGCAGTGCCACTGAAGCTTTCTTT.

This clonotype was counted a few times. This sequence joins TRBV5-8 and TRBJ1-1; no firm D call. Germline V gene lookup returns CDR1 SGHTS and CDR2 YDEGEE. Trimming took 4 bases from V and 4 from J, leaving 8 bases between them. The length of the CDR3 is 12 residues. The CDR3 protein is CASSRPGTEAFF. For the CDR3, the DNA is TGTGCCAGCAGCCGTCCAGGCACTGAAGCTTTCTTT.

The chain has TRBV29-1 and TRBJ2-2, with D tentatively TRBD1 (6 bases). V was trimmed by 7 bases and J by 1 base, leaving 13 bases between them. This CDR3 spans 14 amino acids. Germline CDR1 is SQVTM and CDR2 is ANQGSEA. The CDR3 loop reads CSAFDRLNTGELFF. The CDR3 DNA is TGCAGCGCCTTTGACAGGTTGAACACCGGGGAGCTGTTTTTT.

The chain employs TRBV4-3 and TRBJ2-3; TRBD2 matches 12 bases. The CDR3 covers 18 residues. Germline V gene lookup returns CDR1 LGHNA and CDR2 YSLEER. The J segment lost 1 base and the V segment lost 1 base, leaving 6 bases of the junction unmatched. The CDR3 loop reads CASSQASGRALRTDTQYF. The CDR3 nucleotides are TGCGCCAGCAGCCAAGCTAGCGGGAGGGCCCTCCGCACAGATACGCAGTATTTT.

The chain joins TRBV6-5 to TRBJ2-7; unclear D gene. Germline V lookup: CDR1 MNHEY, CDR2 SVGAGI. The CDR3 runs to 18 residues. Trimming removed 0 bases from V and 4 bases from J, with 22 bases in between. The CDR3 region has the DNA TGTGCCAGCAGTTACTCGGGGTATGCGGTTTCTGGTGGGTACGAGCAGTACTTC. It translates to CASSYSGYAVSGGYEQYF.

This clonotype came up many times. This chain connects TRBV15 to TRBJ2-3, with 14 bases fitting TRBD2. The length of the CDR3 is 20 residues. V shed 5 bases, J shed 4 bases, and the junction held 17 bases outside the gene matches. Germline assignment: CDR1 LNHNV and CDR2 YYDKDF (reference sequence). The chain's CDR3 is CATSPRRGLAGEMRADTQYF. CDR3 nucleotides: TGTGCCACCAGCCCACGAAGGGGACTAGCGGGAGAAATGAGGGCAGATACGCAGTATTTT.

This clonotype has just a few counts. V usage is TRBV29-1 and J usage is TRBJ2-1, with D maybe TRBD1 (5 bases). The CDR3 extends over 14 amino acids. The germline CDR1 and CDR2 sequences are SQVTM and ANQGSEA. Deletions cut 2 bases from V and 5 bases from J, with 13 bases between. In DNA, the CDR3 is TGCAGCGTTGAACAGGGTGTCGGTGACAATGAGCAGTTCTTC. Translated, it gives CSVEQGVGDNEQFF.

The chain is built from TRBV7-9 and TRBJ2-3; 9 bases line up with TRBD1. With 3 bases clipped from V and 1 base from J, the junction kept 8 bases outside the gene matches. The CDR3 sequence is 17 residues long. Germline V gives CDR1 SEHNR, CDR2 FQNEAQ (reference sequence). CDR3 amino acids: CASSFGQGTWGTDTQYF. In DNA form, the CDR3 reads TGTGCCAGCAGCTTCGGACAGGGGACATGGGGCACAGATACGCAGTATTTT.

This clonotype was seen repeatedly, ten times or more. This sequence joins TRBV12-3 or TRBV12-4 and TRBJ1-4; 8 positions match TRBD1. V lost 6 bases, J lost 8 bases, and 5 bases stayed unmatched. The CDR3 is made up of 13 amino acids. CDR3 protein: CASRKTGVEKLFF. CDR3 DNA: TGTGCCAGCAGAAAGACAGGGGTGGAAAAACTGTTTTTT.

The chain employs TRBV7-9 and TRBJ2-2; D is possibly TRBD1 (5 bases). The CDR3 runs to 17 residues. Germline V gives CDR1 SEHNR, CDR2 FQNEAQ (reference sequence). V was trimmed by 1 base and J by 0 bases, leaving 12 bases between them. This chain's CDR3 is CASSLEGQGSNTGELFF. The CDR3, as DNA: TGTGCCAGCAGCTTAGAAGGGCAGGGCTCGAACACCGGGGAGCTGTTTTTT.

The chain uses TRBV3-1 and TRBJ2-7; TRBD1 or TRBD2 may be the D gene (6 bases each). Trimming stripped 4 bases from V and 2 bases from J, with 9 bases between. This CDR3 is built from 13 residues. Per germline, CDR1 LGHDT and CDR2 YNNKEL (reference sequence). CDR3 DNA: TGTGCCAGCAGCCGGGGGGCGGCCTACGAGCAGTACTTC. Its translation: CASSRGAAYEQYF.

This clonotype came up a few times. The V and J genes are TRBV5-1 and TRBJ2-2; TRBD1 matches at 7 bases. Germline lookup yields CDR1 SGHRS and CDR2 YFSETQ. This CDR3 contains 19 residues. The trim removed 0 bases at V and 0 bases at J, leaving 11 bases unmatched. For the CDR3, the DNA is TGCGCCAGCAGCTTGGGTTTTTCGGTAACAGGGGCGAACACCGGGGAGCTGTTTTTT. Protein sequence: CASSLGFSVTGANTGELFF.

This clonotype was observed a few times. The gene calls are TRBV4-1 and TRBJ1-2; D may be TRBD1 (6 bases). Trimming removed 3 bases at V and 2 bases at J, with 16 bases between. The germline gives CDR1 MGHRA, CDR2 YSYEKL. The CDR3 consists of 16 residues. The CDR3 reads CASSQPLWTVNYGYTF. In nucleotides, the CDR3 is TGCGCCAGCAGCCAGCCTCTGTGGACAGTAAACTATGGCTACACCTTC.

J is TRBJ1-1 and V is TRBV6-1; D is undetermined. In germline, CDR1 is MNHNS, CDR2 SASEGT. Trimming stripped 0 bases from V and 1 base from J, with 15 bases between. The CDR3 totals 17 residues. Here the CDR3 DNA reads TGTGCCAGCAGTGAAGCTCCCCCGGGGAGGGCGAACACTGAAGCTTTCTTT. It yields the protein CASSEAPPGRANTEAFF.